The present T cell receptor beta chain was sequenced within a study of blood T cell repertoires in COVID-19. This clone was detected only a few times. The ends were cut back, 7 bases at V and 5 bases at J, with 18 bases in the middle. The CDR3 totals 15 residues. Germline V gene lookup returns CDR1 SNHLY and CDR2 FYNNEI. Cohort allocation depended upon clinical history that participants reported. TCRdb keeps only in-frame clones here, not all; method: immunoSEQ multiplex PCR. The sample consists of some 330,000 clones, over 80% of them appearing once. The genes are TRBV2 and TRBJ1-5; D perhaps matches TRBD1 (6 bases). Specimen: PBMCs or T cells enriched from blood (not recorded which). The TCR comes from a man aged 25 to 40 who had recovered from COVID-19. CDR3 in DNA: TGTGCCAGCAAGAGTGTGCTGACAGGCTATCAGCCCCAGCATTTT. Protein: CASKSVLTGYQPQHF.